The entry below gives a single T cell receptor beta chain sequence along with its context. The CDR3 is 15 residues long. The V end lost 3 bases, the J end lost 0 bases, and 12 bases lay between the germline ends. The V gene's germline CDR1 is DFQATT and CDR2 SNEGSKA (reference sequence). The assay was immunoSEQ multiplex PCR, and TCRdb's table has in-frame clones only and misses some. The sample lists approximately 210,000 clones, 87% seen once, with about 2.2% in the top ten. The entry originates in a study of blood T cell repertoires in COVID-19. Study in general: Spain, Italy and the United States supplied samples that represented acute and convalescent COVID-19.

In terms of age and location, participants ranged from roughly 18 to 95 years and lived in around 22 US areas. Sequencing was carried out using PBMCs or T cells enriched from blood (not recorded which). The gene calls are TRBV20-1 and TRBJ1-5; D may be TRBD1 (6 bases). This clonotype originated in a woman under 40 who had recovered from COVID-19. The CDR3 loop is CSASTGHHSNQPQHF. The CDR3 region has the DNA TGCAGTGCTAGTACGGGACACCATAGCAATCAGCCCCAGCATTTT.